The clone carrying this TCR beta chain was seen repeatedly, ten times or more. Its matching antigen is unknown. Trimming took off 9 bases at V and 4 bases at J, with 15 bases between the two ends. This CDR3 spans 14 amino acids. Germline V gene lookup returns CDR1 MDHEN and CDR2 SYDVKM. Sorting selected naive CD8 T cells with a CD8+CD4-CCR7+CD45RA+ phenotype. This sample is drawn from a study of molecular identifiers for immune sequencing clone quantification. Study information: In the replicates, RNA derived from approximately 20,000 or 100,000 naive CD8 cells was divided into five parts, and four were sequenced.

Study-level results: Researchers reportedly could pick up spiked Jurkat TCR RNA from one cell mixed into approximately 910,000 naive cells.

One entry per CDR3 protein results from TCRdb running MiXCR on the PCR reads. The table has hundreds of thousands of distinct CDR3 sequences, 20% to 25% seen once. The material sequenced was naive CD8+ T cells from blood, with Jurkat cell RNA spiked in. Specified subset: FACS-sorted CD8+CD4-CCR7+CD45RA+ naive T cells. This chain uses TRBV28 with TRBJ1-4; D is unclear. The sequence came from a human donor in good health. Some libraries in this study had Jurkat cell RNA spiked in. CDR3 loop: CASWGWGNNEKLFF. The CDR3 coding sequence is TGTGCCAGTTGGGGATGGGGAAATAATGAAAAACTGTTTTTT.